This paragraph reports one T cell receptor beta chain. As yet, its antigen is unknown. With 4 bases clipped from V and 7 bases from J, the junction kept 9 bases outside the gene matches. The CDR3 contains 15 residues. In germline, CDR1 is SGDLS, CDR2 YYNGEE. The sample belongs to a study of cytomegalovirus exposure and HLA in healthy donors. Study outcomes and limitations: As immune exposure information, only CMV serostatus was available.

PCR primers comprised 60 Vbeta and 13 Jbeta primers. Repertoires were generated with immunoSEQ multiplex PCR, while TCRdb's copy carries only in-frame clones and drops some. The data show some 120,000 clones, with 65% to 85% seen just once and 4% held by the top ten. Material: PBMCs. The receptor was isolated from a man aged 18 to 30 in good health and CMV-seropositive. V gene TRBV9 combines with J gene TRBJ2-2; TRBD1 aligns across 8 bases. The CDR3 protein is CASSPQTGVVGELFF. The CDR3 nucleotides read TGTGCCAGCAGCCCCCAGACAGGGGTGGTCGGGGAGCTGTTTTTT.